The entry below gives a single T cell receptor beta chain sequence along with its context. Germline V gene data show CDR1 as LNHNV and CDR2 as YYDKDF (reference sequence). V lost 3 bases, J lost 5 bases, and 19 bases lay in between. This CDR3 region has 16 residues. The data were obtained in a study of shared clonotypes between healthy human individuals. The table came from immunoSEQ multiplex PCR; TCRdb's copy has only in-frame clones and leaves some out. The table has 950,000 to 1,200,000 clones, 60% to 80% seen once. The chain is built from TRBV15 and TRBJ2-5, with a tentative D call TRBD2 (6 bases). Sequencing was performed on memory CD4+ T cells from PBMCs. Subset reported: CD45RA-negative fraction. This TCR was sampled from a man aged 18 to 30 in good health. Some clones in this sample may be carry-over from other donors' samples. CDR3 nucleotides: TGTGCCACCAGCAGGGACTTTAGCGGCGAGGGGGAGACCCAGTACTTC. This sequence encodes CATSRDFSGEGETQYF.